This record concerns one TCR beta chain sequence. Its specificity is not known. This sample was included in a study of T cell responses to AZD1222 COVID-19 vaccine. Trimming cost V 5 bases and J 5 bases; bases outside gene matches: 4. Germline values: CDR1 LNHDA, CDR2 SQIVND (reference sequence). The CDR3 is 14 amino acids. Findings and limits, study-wide: Spike-specific TCR breadth and depth both grew after two AZD1222 doses. Seropositive AZD1222 recipients at baseline numbered only 5 or 6. White British donors predominated, females outnumbered males, and clonal diversity was possibly underestimated.

Profiling relied on immunoSEQ multiplex PCR, and the TCRdb table lists in-frame clones only, not all of them. The sample comprises nearly 110,000 clones, around 90% of which are singletons, and roughly 5% rests with the top ten. Whether given at about 4 or about 12 weeks, second doses were pooled. This chain links TRBV19 with TRBJ2-1; 9 bases agree with TRBD1. The origin of this receptor is an adult who received the AZD1222 COVID-19 vaccine. Sequenced material: peripheral blood, taken 28 days after the second AZD1222 dose. The CDR3 here is CASSPGTGNNEQFF. DNA for the CDR3: TGTGCCAGTAGTCCCGGGACAGGGAACAATGAGCAGTTCTTC.